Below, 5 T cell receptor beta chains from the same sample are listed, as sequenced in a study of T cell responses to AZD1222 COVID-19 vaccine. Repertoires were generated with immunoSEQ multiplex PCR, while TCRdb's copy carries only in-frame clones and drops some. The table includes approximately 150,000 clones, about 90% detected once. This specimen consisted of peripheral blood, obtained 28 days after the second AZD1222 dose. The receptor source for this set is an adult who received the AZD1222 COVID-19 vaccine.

CDR3 loop: CASSMSQLVRYEQYF. CDR3 coding DNA: TGTGCCAGTAGTATGTCCCAACTTGTCAGATACGAGCAGTACTTC. The chain joins TRBV19 to TRBJ2-7; no definite D call. V lost 3 bases to trimming and J lost 4 bases, with 16 bases between them. Looked up from germline, CDR1 is LNHDA and CDR2 is SQIVND (reference sequence). The length of the CDR3 is 15 residues.

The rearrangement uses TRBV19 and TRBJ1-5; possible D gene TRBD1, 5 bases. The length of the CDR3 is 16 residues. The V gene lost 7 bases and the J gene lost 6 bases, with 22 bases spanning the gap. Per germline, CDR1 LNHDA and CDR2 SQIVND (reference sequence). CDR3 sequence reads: CASTESAVRGGQPQHF. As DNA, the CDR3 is TGTGCCAGTACCGAGTCGGCTGTTCGTGGGGGTCAGCCCCAGCATTTT. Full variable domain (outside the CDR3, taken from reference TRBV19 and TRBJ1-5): DGGITQSPKYLFRKEGQNVTLSCEQNLNHDAMYWYRQDPGQGLRLIYYSQIVNDFQKGDIAEGYSVSREKKESFPLTVTSAQKNPTAFYLCASTESAVRGGQPQHFGDGTRLSIL.

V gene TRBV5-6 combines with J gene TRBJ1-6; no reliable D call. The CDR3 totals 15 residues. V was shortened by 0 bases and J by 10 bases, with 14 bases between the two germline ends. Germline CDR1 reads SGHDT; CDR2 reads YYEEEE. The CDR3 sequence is CASSLVRVGGSPLHF. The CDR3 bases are TGTGCCAGCAGCTTGGTAAGGGTTGGTGGATCACCCCTCCACTTT. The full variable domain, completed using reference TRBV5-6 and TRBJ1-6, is DAGVTQSPTHLIKTRGQQVTLRCSPKSGHDTVSWYQQALGQGPQFIFQYYEEEERQRGNFPDRFSGHQFPNYSSELNVNALLLGDSALYLCASSLVRVGGSPLHFGNGTRLTVT.

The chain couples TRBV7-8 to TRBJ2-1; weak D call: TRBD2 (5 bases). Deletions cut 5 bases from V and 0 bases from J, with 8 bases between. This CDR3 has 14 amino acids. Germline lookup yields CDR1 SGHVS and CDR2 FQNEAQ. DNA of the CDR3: TGTGCCAGCAGCCCCCGGGACTCCTACAATGAGCAGTTCTTC. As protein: CASSPRDSYNEQFF. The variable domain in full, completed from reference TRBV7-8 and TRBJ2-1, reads GAGVSQSPRYKVAKRGQDVALRCDPISGHVSLFWYQQALGQGPEFLTYFQNEAQLDKSGLPSDRFFAERPEGSVSTLKIQRTQQEDSAVYLCASSPRDSYNEQFFGPGTRLTVL.

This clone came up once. The CDR3 bases are TGTGCCAGCAGCTTGGCGAACAGGGCCTTTAACTATGGCTACACCTTC. This sequence encodes CASSLANRAFNYGYTF. This chain uses TRBV5-4 with TRBJ1-2; D possibly corresponds to TRBD1 (6 bases). Trimming left V 0 bases short and J 1 base short, with 13 bases between. Looked up from germline, CDR1 is SGHNT and CDR2 is YYREEE (reference sequence). The CDR3 contains 16 residues.